One and the same sample provided the 3 T cell receptor beta chains below, sequenced in a study of blood T cells in healthy people across ages. For the second PCR, which ran for 7 to 11 cycles, a sample-barcoded 5' primer and a J-beta primer mix were used. TCRdb reprocessed the 5' RACE reads with MiXCR, giving one entry per CDR3 protein. The sample consists of 1.8 million or so distinct CDR3 sequences, around 42% of them appearing once. Material for sequencing was blood. Every receptor here comes from a human donor in good health.

This clonotype was recorded a few times. This chain joins TRBV6-2 or TRBV6-3 and TRBJ2-1; D is uncertain. Germline assignment: CDR1 MNHEY and CDR2 SVGEGT. The CDR3 is 13 amino acids. V dropped 4 bases and J dropped 7 bases, with 11 bases sitting between them. In DNA form, the CDR3 reads TGTGCCAGCAGTTCCCACGTCCGAAATGAGCAGTTCTTC. Translated: CASSSHVRNEQFF.

In nucleotides, the CDR3 is TGCGCCAGCAGCCCGGGACAGGTTTTCCTCGAGCAGTACTTC. Protein: CASSPGQVFLEQYF. The rearrangement uses TRBV5-1 and TRBJ2-4, with 8 bases identical to TRBD1. The J call may be mistaken, given a closer DNA end match to TRBJ2-7. The germline gives CDR1 SGHRS, CDR2 YFSETQ. The CDR3 length is 14 residues.

This clonotype appeared a few times. At one of its ends the junction is not consistent with the germline gene, which may arise from a read error. The chain combines TRBV27 with TRBJ2-7; the match to TRBD2 covers 10 bases. This CDR3 spans 17 amino acids. Germline loops: CDR1 MNHEY, CDR2 SMNVEV (reference sequence). CDR3 sequence reads: CAGSPRTRTSGSYEQYF. CDR3 bases: TGTGCCGGCAGTCCCAGAACCAGGACTAGCGGCTCCTACGAGCAGTACTTC.